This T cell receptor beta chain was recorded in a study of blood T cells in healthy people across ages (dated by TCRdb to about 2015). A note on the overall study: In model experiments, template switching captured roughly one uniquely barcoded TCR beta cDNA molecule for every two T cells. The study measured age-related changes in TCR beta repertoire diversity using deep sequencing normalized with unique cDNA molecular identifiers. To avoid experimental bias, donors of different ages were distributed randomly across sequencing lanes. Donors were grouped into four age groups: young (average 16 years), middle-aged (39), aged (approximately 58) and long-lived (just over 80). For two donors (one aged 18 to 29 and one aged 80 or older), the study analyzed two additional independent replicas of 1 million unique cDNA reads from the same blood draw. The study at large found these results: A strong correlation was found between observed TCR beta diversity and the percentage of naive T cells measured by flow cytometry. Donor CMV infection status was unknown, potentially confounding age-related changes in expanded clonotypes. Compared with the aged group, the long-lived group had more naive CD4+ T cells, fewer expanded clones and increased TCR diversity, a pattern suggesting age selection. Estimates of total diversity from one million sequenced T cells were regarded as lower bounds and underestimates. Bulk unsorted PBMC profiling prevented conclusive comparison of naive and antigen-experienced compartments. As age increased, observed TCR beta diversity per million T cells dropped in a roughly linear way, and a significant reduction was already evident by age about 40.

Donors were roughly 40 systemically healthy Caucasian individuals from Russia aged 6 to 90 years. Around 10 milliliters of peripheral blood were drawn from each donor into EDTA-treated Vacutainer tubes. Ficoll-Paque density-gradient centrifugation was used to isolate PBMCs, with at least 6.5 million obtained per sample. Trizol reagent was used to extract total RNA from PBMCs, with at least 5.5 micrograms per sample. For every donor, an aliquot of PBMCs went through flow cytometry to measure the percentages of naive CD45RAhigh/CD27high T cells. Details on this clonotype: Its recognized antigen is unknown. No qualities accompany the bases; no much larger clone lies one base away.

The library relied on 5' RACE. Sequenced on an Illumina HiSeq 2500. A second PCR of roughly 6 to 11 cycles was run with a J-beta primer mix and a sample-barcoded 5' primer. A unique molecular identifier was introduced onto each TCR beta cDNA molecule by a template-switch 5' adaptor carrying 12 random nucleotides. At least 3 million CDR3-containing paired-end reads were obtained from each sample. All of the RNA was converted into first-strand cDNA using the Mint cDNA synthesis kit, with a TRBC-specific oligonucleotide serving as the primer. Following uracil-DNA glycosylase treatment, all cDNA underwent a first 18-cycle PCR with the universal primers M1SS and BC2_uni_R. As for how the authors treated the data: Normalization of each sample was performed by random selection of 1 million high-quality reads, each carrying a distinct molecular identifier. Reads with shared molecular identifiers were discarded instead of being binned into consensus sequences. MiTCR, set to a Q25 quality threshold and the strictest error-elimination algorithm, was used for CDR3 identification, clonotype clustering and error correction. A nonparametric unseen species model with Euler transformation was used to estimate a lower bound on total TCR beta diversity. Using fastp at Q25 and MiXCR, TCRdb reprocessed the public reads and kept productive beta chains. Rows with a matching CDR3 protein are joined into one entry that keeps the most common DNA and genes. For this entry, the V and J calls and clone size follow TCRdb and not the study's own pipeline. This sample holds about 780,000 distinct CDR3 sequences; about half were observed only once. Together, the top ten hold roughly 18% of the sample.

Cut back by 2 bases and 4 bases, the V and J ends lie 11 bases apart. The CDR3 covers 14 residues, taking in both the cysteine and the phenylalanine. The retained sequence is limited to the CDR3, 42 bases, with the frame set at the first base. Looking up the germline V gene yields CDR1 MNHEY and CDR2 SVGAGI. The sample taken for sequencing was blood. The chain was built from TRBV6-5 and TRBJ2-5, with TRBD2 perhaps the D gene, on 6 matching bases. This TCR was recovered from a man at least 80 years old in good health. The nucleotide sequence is TGTGCCAGCAGTTACACTAGCCCCTCAGAGACCCAGTACTTC. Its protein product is CASSYTSPSETQYF.